This passage covers 14 T cell receptor beta chains from one sample sequenced in a study of blood T cell repertoires in COVID-19. Profiling relied on immunoSEQ multiplex PCR, and the TCRdb table lists in-frame clones only, not all of them. Of roughly 20,000 clones in the sample, about four fifths are singletons; the top ten hold under 8.5%. Input material: peripheral blood. The receptors derive from a human donor in a cohort sampled during active COVID-19.

This sequence joins TRBV7-9 and TRBJ1-6; no definite D call. This CDR3 is built from 17 residues. Per germline, CDR1 SEHNR and CDR2 FQNEAQ (reference sequence). Trimming took 5 bases from V and 8 from J, leaving 22 bases between them. CDR3 DNA: TGTGCCAGCAGCGGTCCGGTCAGCGACGATCCTTATTCACCCCTCCACTTT. This codes for CASSGPVSDDPYSPLHF.

The V call is TRBV6-6, the J call TRBJ2-3; the match to TRBD2 covers 8 bases. The germline V gene encodes CDR1 MNHNY and CDR2 SVGAGI (reference sequence). The CDR3 totals 14 residues. Trimming took 6 bases from V and 4 from J; bases not matched to a gene: 6. The DNA of the CDR3 is TGTGCCAGCAGGGGCGGGGGGAAACCAGATACGCAGTATTTT. Amino acids: CASRGGGKPDTQYF.

The chain carries TRBV14 and TRBJ2-5, with D tentatively TRBD1 (7 bases). The CDR3 extends over 18 amino acids. Germline CDR1 reads SGHDN; CDR2 reads FVKESK. V lost 2 bases to trimming and J lost 2 bases, with 21 bases between them. CDR3 coding DNA: TGTGCCAGCAGCCAACGGAGGGACAGCACTTCTGAACAAGAGACCCAGTACTTC. Residues: CASSQRRDSTSEQETQYF.

The gene calls are TRBV5-1 and TRBJ2-7; possible D gene TRBD1, 6 bases. The V end was cut by 4 bases, the J end by 2 bases, with 16 bases between. CDR1 is SGHRS, CDR2 YFSETQ, per germline. There are 15 residues in the CDR3. CDR3 amino acids: CASSLTAGATYEQYF. CDR3 sequence (DNA): TGCGCCAGCAGCCTAACAGCAGGGGCAACCTACGAGCAGTACTTC.

In DNA form, the CDR3 reads TGTGCCAGCAGCTTCCAGGGGCCGTACGAGCAGTACTTC. Protein sequence: CASSFQGPYEQYF. J is TRBJ2-7 and V is TRBV7-8, with TRBD1 as a possible D gene (6 bases). Between the trimmed V and J ends, which lost 3 bases and 4 bases, there was a span of 10 bases. The CDR3 totals 13 residues. Germline CDR1 reads SGHVS; CDR2 reads FQNEAQ. The full variable domain, with the rest looked up from reference TRBV7-8 and TRBJ2-7, is GAGVSQSPRYKVAKRGQDVALRCDPISGHVSLFWYQQALGQGPEFLTYFQNEAQLDKSGLPSDRFFAERPEGSVSTLKIQRTQQEDSAVYLCASSFQGPYEQYFGPGTRLTVT.

V and J are TRBV27 and TRBJ2-7, with D unresolved. This CDR3 has 15 residues. V was clipped by 2 bases and J by 3 bases, with 14 bases between them. Germline V lookup: CDR1 MNHEY, CDR2 SMNVEV (reference sequence). The CDR3 sequence is CASSLSSGPGYEQYF. The DNA for the CDR3 is TGTGCCAGCAGTTTAAGTAGTGGGCCAGGCTACGAGCAGTACTTC.

The CDR3 coding sequence is TGCGCCAGCAGCTTGCGGGGGGGCCCCAACACCGGGGAGCTGTTTTTT. It yields the protein CASSLRGGPNTGELFF. This chain joins TRBV5-1 and TRBJ2-2, with 8 bases identical to TRBD2. J lost 2 bases, V lost 1 base, and 4 bases had no gene match. CDR1 is SGHRS, CDR2 YFSETQ, per germline. The CDR3 totals 16 residues.

The V call is TRBV7-6, the J call TRBJ2-7; unclear D gene. The CDR3 is 18 residues long. Germline loops: CDR1 SGHVS, CDR2 FNYEAQ. Between the trimmed V and J ends, which lost 5 bases and 6 bases, there was a span of 29 bases. The CDR3 here is CASSPSIPGPVVCPEQYF. CDR3 sequence (DNA): TGTGCCAGCAGCCCCAGCATCCCAGGTCCGGTGGTTTGTCCCGAGCAGTACTTC.

The chain recombines TRBV7-2 with TRBJ1-4; 10 bases align to TRBD1. This CDR3 spans 18 amino acids. V lost 4 bases to trimming and J lost 4 bases; unmatched junction nucleotides: 12. Germline-derived CDR1 and CDR2 are SGHTA and FQGNSA. CDR3 residues: CASSSTGGARLFNEKLFF. In DNA form, the CDR3 reads TGTGCCAGCAGCTCGACAGGGGGCGCGAGGCTTTTTAATGAAAAACTGTTTTTT.

This rearrangement joins TRBV19 to TRBJ2-1, with D possibly being TRBD1 (5 bases). The CDR3 sequence is 15 residues long. Germline assignment: CDR1 LNHDA and CDR2 SQIVND (reference sequence). V shed 3 bases and J shed 4 bases, with 13 bases lying between them. The CDR3 loop is CASSITRAKYNEQFF. CDR3 in DNA: TGTGCCAGTAGTATTACCAGGGCCAAATACAATGAGCAGTTCTTC.

The count of this clone is one. CDR3 loop: CASSVQGTNYGYTF. CDR3 sequence (DNA): TGTGCCAGCAGTGTACAGGGCACCAACTATGGCTACACCTTC. The genes are TRBV2 and TRBJ1-2; tentative D call: TRBD1 (6 bases). This CDR3 spans 14 amino acids. Germline CDR1 SNHLY, CDR2 FYNNEI. Trimming pared 4 bases from V and 2 bases from J, leaving 11 bases between. Complete variable domain (other parts from reference TRBV2 and TRBJ1-2): EPEVTQTPSHQVTQMGQEVILRCVPISNHLYFYWYRQILGQKVEFLVSFYNNEISEKSEIFDDQFSVERPDGSNFTLKIRSTKLEDSAMYFCASSVQGTNYGYTFGSGTRLTVV.

The chain combines TRBV24-1 with TRBJ1-1; 11 bases are shared with TRBD1. Looked up from germline, CDR1 is KGHDR and CDR2 is SFDVKD. This CDR3 spans 15 amino acids. Unmatched junction bases numbered 5, after V lost 4 bases and J lost 5 bases. The CDR3 region has the DNA TGTGCCACCAGTGACGGGACAGGGGGAGGGACTGAAGCTTTCTTT. Its protein is CATSDGTGGGTEAFF.

This chain joins TRBV19 and TRBJ1-4; tentatively, D is TRBD1 (6 bases). Between the trimmed V and J ends, which lost 1 base and 4 bases, there was a span of 10 bases. CDR3 length: 15 amino acids. Germline V gene data show CDR1 as LNHDA and CDR2 as SQIVND (reference sequence). DNA of the CDR3: TGTGCCAGTAGTATAGGGGGGCTTGGTAATGAAAAACTGTTTTTT. This translates into CASSIGGLGNEKLFF.

The CDR3 region has the DNA TGTGCCAGCAGCTTACAGGGGAACACTGAAGCTTTCTTT. Residues: CASSLQGNTEAFF. This sequence joins TRBV11-3 and TRBJ1-1; perhaps TRBD1 as D (5 bases). The germline gives CDR1 SGHNT, CDR2 YENEEA. V lost 2 bases and J lost 1, with 5 bases in between. The CDR3 has 13 residues.